This TCR beta chain emerged from a study of response to subunit inactivated influenza vaccine. Study-wide results and caveats: Each seasonal influenza vaccination recruits few new T cells, the authors suggested.

As to this clonotype: Its antigen is undetermined.

TCRdb re-called the RT-PCR reads through MiXCR, storing one row per CDR3 protein. The sample contains hundreds of thousands of distinct CDR3 sequences, approximately 7.1% of which appear only once. Trimming stripped 6 bases from V and 5 bases from J, with 17 bases between. The CDR3 is made up of 15 amino acids. The J gene is TRBJ2-1, the V gene TRBV12-3 or TRBV12-4; the D gene is possibly TRBD1 (6 bases). Sequences were derived from PBMCs from blood, sampled less than 30 months after vaccination. This sequence originates from a man in his fifties or sixties who received an inactivated influenza vaccine. The CDR3 DNA reads as TGTGCCAGCAGGGAACTAGGGGGTCGAAACAATGAGCAGTTCTTC. Its protein is CASRELGGRNNEQFF.